These 10 T cell receptor beta chains came from one sample sequenced in a study of Graves' ophthalmopathy and Graves' hyperthyroidism. TCR beta CDR3 regions were amplified from RNA transcripts. First-round RT-PCR with HTBI primers preceded a second-round multiplex PCR. TCRdb reprocessed the multiplex PCR reads via MiXCR and lists one record per CDR3 protein. The sample lists about 380,000 distinct CDR3 sequences, approximately 15% occurring once. The sequenced material came from peripheral blood. The receptors originated from a woman aged 18-30 years with stable Graves' hyperthyroidism.

This clonotype was recorded many times. V gene TRBV9 combines with J gene TRBJ1-1; possible D gene TRBD1, 5 bases. The ends were cut back, 7 bases at V and 0 bases at J, with 7 bases in the middle. The CDR3 is 12 amino acids. From germline, CDR1 is SGDLS and CDR2 YYNGEE. The CDR3 DNA sequence: TGTGCCAGCGGGACTCTGAACACTGAAGCTTTCTTT. Protein: CASGTLNTEAFF.

This clonotype has ten or more counts. CDR3 DNA sequence: TGTGCCAGCAGCTTGGGGACTAGTAGTACCGGGGAGCTGTTTTTT. Amino acids: CASSLGTSSTGELFF. The chain recombines TRBV7-3 with TRBJ2-2; 8 bases match TRBD2. The germline gives CDR1 SGHTA, CDR2 FQGTGA. The CDR3 is 15 residues long. Trimming took 3 bases from V and 5 from J; bases not matched to a gene: 5.

Of note for this clonotype: This may stem from a read error, because a much larger clone lies one nucleotide away. The rearrangement uses TRBV7-9 and TRBJ1-6, with D hard to call. The germline CDR1 and CDR2 sequences are SEHNR and FQNEAQ (reference sequence). The CDR3 contains 12 residues. The CDR3 loop reads CASSLNNSHLHF. The CDR3 bases are TGTGCCAGCAGCTTGAATAATTCACACCTCCACTTT.

This clonotype appeared a single time. V gene TRBV2 combines with J gene TRBJ1-1, with TRBD1 identical over 8 bases. Losses at the gene ends were 7 bases for V and 1 base for J; bases not matched to a gene: 14. Germline CDR1 is SNHLY and CDR2 is FYNNEI. This CDR3 spans 17 amino acids. CDR3 protein: CASNIAAGGDGNTEAFF. The DNA for the CDR3 is TGTGCCAGCAACATAGCAGCAGGGGGCGATGGGAACACTGAAGCTTTCTTT.

This clonotype was detected many times. V gene TRBV6-2 or TRBV6-3 combines with J gene TRBJ2-7, with D tentatively TRBD2 (6 bases). The CDR3 sequence is 15 residues long. The germline CDR1 and CDR2 sequences are MNHEY and SVGEGT. V lost 2 bases and J lost 0, with 11 bases in between. The CDR3 reads CASSYGRGSSYEQYF. For the CDR3, the DNA is TGTGCCAGCAGTTACGGGCGGGGTAGCTCCTACGAGCAGTACTTC.

There are many counts of this clonotype. The V gene is TRBV20-1, the J gene TRBJ2-7; D is undetermined. V lost 2 bases to trimming and J lost 0 bases, with 23 bases between them. Germline CDR1 and CDR2: DFQATT and SNEGSKA (reference sequence). There are 18 residues in the CDR3. CDR3 sequence (DNA): TGCAGTGCTAGAAGGTTATTGGACGGACGCCAGACCTCCTACGAGCAGTACTTC. Translation: CSARRLLDGRQTSYEQYF.

This clonotype was detected many times. The rearrangement links TRBV19 to TRBJ2-5; D might be TRBD1 (6 bases). Trimming removed 5 bases from V and 7 bases from J, with 14 bases in between. This CDR3 is built from 13 residues. Germline values: CDR1 LNHDA, CDR2 SQIVND (reference sequence). CDR3 sequence reads: CASSPRGTVTQYF. Written as DNA, the CDR3 is TGTGCCAGTAGTCCAAGGGGGACGGTGACCCAGTACTTC. Filled out from reference TRBV19 and TRBJ2-5, the complete variable domain reads DGGITQSPKYLFRKEGQNVTLSCEQNLNHDAMYWYRQDPGQGLRLIYYSQIVNDFQKGDIAEGYSVSREKKESFPLTVTSAQKNPTAFYLCASSPRGTVTQYFGPGTRLLVL.

This clonotype was picked up many times. The chain recombines TRBV13 with TRBJ1-2, with unresolved D. V was cut by 6 bases and J by 8 bases, with 19 bases left in between. This CDR3 is 14 amino acids long. Germline V lookup: CDR1 PRHDT, CDR2 FYEKMQ (reference sequence). The DNA of the CDR3 is TGTGCCAGCAGTTTACCCCCTAGCGGTAGGGGCTACACCTTC. Amino acids: CASSLPPSGRGYTF.

The chain couples TRBV19 to TRBJ1-1; 11 bases are a match to TRBD1. V gave up 4 bases and J gave up 5 bases; unmatched junction bases: 6. CDR3 length: 15 amino acids. The V gene's germline CDR1 is LNHDA and CDR2 SQIVND (reference sequence). The CDR3 spells CASSTTGTGGTEAFF. CDR3 bases: TGTGCCAGTAGTACAACCGGGACAGGGGGAACTGAAGCTTTCTTT. Full variable domain (missing parts from reference TRBV19 and TRBJ1-1): DGGITQSPKYLFRKEGQNVTLSCEQNLNHDAMYWYRQDPGQGLRLIYYSQIVNDFQKGDIAEGYSVSREKKESFPLTVTSAQKNPTAFYLCASSTTGTGGTEAFFGQGTRLTVV.

The V call is TRBV10-3, the J call TRBJ2-3, with D uncertain. V gave up 10 bases and J gave up 5 bases, with 19 bases separating them. This CDR3 has 14 residues. Germline CDR1 reads ENHRY; CDR2 reads SYGVKD. The CDR3 region is CATGLKAIQDTQYF. CDR3 nucleotides: TGTGCCACCGGGTTAAAGGCCATACAAGATACGCAGTATTTT.